Below are 14 T cell receptor beta chains sequenced from a single sample in a study of Ad26.COV2.S vaccination and SARS-CoV-2 variants (dated by TCRdb to about 2021). What the treatment or condition label conveys for this sample: around 19 received Ad26.COV2.S at low or high dose, single or two shots; about five received placebo; per-sample allocation not given. Repertoires of vaccine and placebo recipients were sequenced from samples taken on day 63 after the first injection. Libraries were prepared through the immunoSEQ multiplex PCR assay. Not all clones reach the TCRdb copy of this immuneACCESS table, which keeps in-frame sequences only. Checked studies attribute under half of the gap to unresolved V genes and leave the rest unexplained. The sample profile shows some 480,000 clones; around 85% of them were found once. Of the sample, 13% falls within the top ten clones. The specimen was peripheral blood, collected in a trial of Ad26.COV2.S vaccine versus placebo. All receptors derive from a person aged 18-60 years who received the Ad26.COV2.S COVID-19 vaccine or a placebo.

V gene TRBV4-1 combines with J gene TRBJ2-1; 11 bases align to TRBD2. Trimming at V came to 4 bases and at J to 3 bases, leaving 2 bases not matched to a gene. The CDR3 spans 15 residues. Germline assignment: CDR1 MGHRA and CDR2 YSYEKL. The CDR3 region is CASSLTSGSYNEQFF. The CDR3 coding sequence is TGCGCCAGCAGCCTAACTAGCGGGAGCTACAATGAGCAGTTCTTC.

The chain combines TRBV6-5 with TRBJ1-1; no clear D. Germline CDR1 reads MNHEY; CDR2 reads SVGAGI. The CDR3 is 11 amino acids. The germline V and J ends were trimmed by 6 bases and 7 bases, with 9 bases remaining between them. The CDR3 spells CASSQKGEAFF. CDR3 DNA sequence: TGTGCCAGCAGCCAAAAGGGTGAAGCTTTCTTT.

V usage is TRBV1 and J usage is TRBJ2-7; TRBD2 reflects the table's D call only, with no check against the DNA. TRBV1 is flagged as a pseudogene. This CDR3 is 16 amino acids long. CDR3 DNA sequence: TGCACCAGCAGCGAAGCCAGCGGAGGGAACACCTACGAGCAGTACTTC. Translated: CTSSEASGGNTYEQYF.

The gene calls are TRBV7-2 and TRBJ2-1; D gene uncertain. The CDR3 is 14 residues long. With 0 bases removed from V and 8 bases from J, the gap between germline ends came to 11 bases. The germline V gene has CDR1 SGHTA and CDR2 FQGNSA. The CDR3 DNA sequence: TGTGCCAGCAGCTTAGCGAGAGTGAGCCATGAGCAGTTCTTC. Its protein product is CASSLARVSHEQFF.

The genes are TRBV7-2 and TRBJ1-4, with a weak D call TRBD1 (6 bases). The germline V gene encodes CDR1 SGHTA and CDR2 FQGNSA. This CDR3 has 15 residues. V gave up 5 bases and J gave up 2 bases, with 12 bases separating them. The CDR3 reads CASSIQGSTNEKLFF. The CDR3 DNA follows: TGTGCCAGCAGCATCCAGGGGAGCACTAATGAAAAACTGTTTTTT.

The chain couples TRBV19 to TRBJ2-5, with 7 bases identical to TRBD1. CDR3 length equals 14 residues. CDR1 and CDR2 (germline): LNHDA, SQIVND (reference sequence). V was clipped by 2 bases and J by 9 bases; unmatched bases: 9. CDR3 protein: CASSILGQTAAQYF. The CDR3 bases are TGTGCCAGTAGTATACTGGGACAGACGGCGGCCCAGTACTTC.

This chain links TRBV30 with TRBJ1-1, with no clear D. The V and J ends lost 2 bases and 7 bases respectively, with 11 bases between them. This CDR3 spans 12 amino acids. Germline loops: CDR1 GTSNPN, CDR2 SVGIG (reference sequence). The CDR3 nucleotides read TGTGCCTGGAGTCCCCTGGTGGGTGAAGCTTTCTTT. Protein product: CAWSPLVGEAFF.

The CDR3 DNA reads as TGTGCCAGCAGCTTTAACGACTACAATGAGCAGTTCTTC. Translation: CASSFNDYNEQFF. This sequence joins TRBV7-8 and TRBJ2-1; D not resolved. V was trimmed by 3 bases and J by 3 bases, leaving 6 bases between them. Germline loops: CDR1 SGHVS, CDR2 FQNEAQ. The CDR3 runs to 13 residues.

This sequence joins TRBV28 and TRBJ2-5, with TRBD1 as a possible D gene (6 bases). V lost 5 bases, J lost 7 bases, and 20 bases lay in between. The CDR3 runs to 15 residues. Germline lookup yields CDR1 MDHEN and CDR2 SYDVKM. The CDR3 nucleotides read TGTGCCAGCAGTAACATAACAGGGCCCACAGGGACCCAGTACTTC. Amino acid sequence: CASSNITGPTGTQYF.

The gene calls are TRBV19 and TRBJ2-3; 7 bases line up with TRBD1. V lost 6 bases and J lost 6; bases outside the gene matches: 6. This CDR3 spans 13 amino acids. The germline gives CDR1 LNHDA, CDR2 SQIVND (reference sequence). The CDR3 sequence: CASSRGQRDTQYF. The CDR3 DNA reads TGTGCCAGTAGCCGGGGACAGCGTGATACGCAGTATTTT. Full variable domain (outside the CDR3, taken from reference TRBV19 and TRBJ2-3): DGGITQSPKYLFRKEGQNVTLSCEQNLNHDAMYWYRQDPGQGLRLIYYSQIVNDFQKGDIAEGYSVSREKKESFPLTVTSAQKNPTAFYLCASSRGQRDTQYFGPGTRLTVL.

V gene TRBV19 combines with J gene TRBJ1-2, with 7 bases lining up with TRBD1. The CDR3 consists of 14 residues. In germline, CDR1 is LNHDA, CDR2 SQIVND (reference sequence). J lost 4 bases, V lost 3 bases, and 5 bases had no gene match. CDR3 amino acids: CASSMGRGSYGYTF. The CDR3 DNA reads TGTGCCAGTAGTATGGGCAGGGGGTCCTATGGCTACACCTTC.

The chain combines TRBV6-5 with TRBJ1-2, with 9 nucleotides matching TRBD1. Germline CDR1 is MNHEY and CDR2 is SVGAGI. V gave up 6 bases and J gave up 5 bases; unmatched junction bases: 7. The CDR3 has 14 residues. Here the CDR3 reads CASRPPGQGYGYTF. CDR3 in DNA: TGTGCCAGCAGACCTCCGGGACAGGGATATGGCTACACCTTC.

The rearrangement uses TRBV11-2 and TRBJ1-4; 10 nucleotides align to TRBD1. V lost 5 bases, J lost 7 bases, and 4 bases stayed unmatched. The CDR3 has 14 amino acids. Germline CDR1 and CDR2: SGHAT and FQNNGV. CDR3 bases: TGTGCCAGCAGCCGGGACAGGGGACTTGAAAAACTGTTTTTT. It codes for CASSRDRGLEKLFF.

This rearrangement joins TRBV11-3 to TRBJ2-2, with D possibly called TRBD1 or TRBD2 (7 bases each). V lost 9 bases and J 7 bases, leaving 18 bases between the germline ends. CDR1 and CDR2 (germline): SGHNT, YENEEA. The CDR3 has 14 residues. As DNA, the CDR3 is TGTGCCAGTAGGACAGGAGGGGACTACGGGGAGCTGTTTTTT. It translates to CASRTGGDYGELFF.